The 12 T cell receptor beta chains below all came from one sample that was sequenced in a study of blood T cell repertoires in COVID-19. TCRdb's table, derived via immunoSEQ multiplex PCR, lists solely in-frame clones and lacks some. Altogether 150,000 to 200,000 clones are present, 70% to 90% being singletons, with the ten largest covering 20% to 25%. The sequencing sample was made of peripheral blood. These receptors were obtained from a man in his sixties with active or convalescent COVID-19.

V usage is TRBV3-1 (or the pseudogene TRBV3-2) and J usage is TRBJ1-6, with a possible D match to TRBD1 (5 bases). V was pared by 4 bases and J by 5 bases, with 9 bases between. The length of the CDR3 is 14 residues. Germline V lookup: CDR1 LGHDT, CDR2 YNNKEL (reference sequence). The DNA of the CDR3 is TGTGCCAGCAGCCGGACACTTCATAATTCACCCCTCCACTTT. It is translated as CASSRTLHNSPLHF.

The rearrangement joins TRBV21-1 to TRBJ1-6; the DNA was not compared with TRBD1, the D call given in the table. TRBV21-1 is given as a pseudogene. This CDR3 is 20 amino acids long. The CDR3 loop is CASSKDTSNRVISYNSPLHF. CDR3 nucleotides: TGTGCCAGCAGCAAAGATACCTCCAACAGGGTTATCTCCTATAATTCACCCCTCCACTTT.

The V call is TRBV5-6, the J call TRBJ2-7, with D perhaps TRBD2 (6 bases). Between the trimmed V and J ends, which lost 1 base and 7 bases, there was a span of 15 bases. Germline CDR1 is SGHDT and CDR2 is YYEEEE. There are 14 residues in the CDR3. The CDR3 DNA is TGTGCCAGCAGCTTGTGGCTACCTGGGGGGGAGCAGTACTTC. This codes for CASSLWLPGGEQYF. Supplemented by reference TRBV5-6 and TRBJ2-7, the full variable domain reads DAGVTQSPTHLIKTRGQQVTLRCSPKSGHDTVSWYQQALGQGPQFIFQYYEEEERQRGNFPDRFSGHQFPNYSSELNVNALLLGDSALYLCASSLWLPGGEQYFGPGTRLTVT.

This chain uses TRBV5-4 with TRBJ2-1; TRBD1 agrees at 9 bases. Germline V CDR1 and CDR2: SGHNT, YYREEE (reference sequence). J gave up 4 bases and V 7 bases, and 9 bases lay outside the gene matches. The CDR3 is made up of 15 amino acids. In nucleotides, the CDR3 is TGTGCCAGCGGGATGCCGGGACAGGGTTACAATGAGCAGTTCTTC. Translation gives CASGMPGQGYNEQFF.

The chain is built from TRBV9 and TRBJ2-3; the match to TRBD2 covers 8 bases. The CDR3 covers 16 residues. The junction had 7 bases not matched to a gene; V was cut back by 0 bases and J by 4 bases. CDR1 and CDR2 (germline): SGDLS, YYNGEE. The CDR3 nucleotides are TGTGCCAGCAGCGTAGGGCCCGGGGGGGCACCAGATACGCAGTATTTT. This translates into CASSVGPGGAPDTQYF.

The V and J genes are TRBV5-5 and TRBJ2-7; TRBD1 matches at 8 bases. The junction had 2 bases not matched to a gene; V was cut back by 4 bases and J by 2 bases. The germline V gene has CDR1 SGHKS and CDR2 YYEKEE (reference sequence). CDR3 length equals 13 residues. CDR3 sequence reads: CASSRTGTYEQYF. The CDR3 DNA reads as TGTGCCAGCAGCCGGACAGGGACCTACGAGCAGTACTTC.

This rearrangement joins TRBV18 to TRBJ2-5; 8 bases are a match to TRBD1. V trimming: 3 bases; J trimming: 2 bases; junction bases outside the gene matches: 8. Germline V gives CDR1 KGHSH, CDR2 LQKENI. The length of the CDR3 is 16 residues. The CDR3 here is CASSPLTGDRQETQYF. CDR3 nucleotide sequence: TGTGCCAGCTCACCCTTGACAGGGGACCGGCAAGAGACCCAGTACTTC.

V is TRBV15 and J is TRBJ2-7; 15 bases are a match to TRBD2. The germline V gene encodes CDR1 LNHNV and CDR2 YYDKDF (reference sequence). Trimming took 0 bases from V and 4 from J; bases not matched to a gene: 7. This CDR3 contains 18 residues. Here the CDR3 DNA reads TGTGCCACCAGCAGAGATATGGGACTAGCGGGGGGAAGGTACGAGCAGTACTTC. It encodes CATSRDMGLAGGRYEQYF. Variable domain in full (rest from reference TRBV15 and TRBJ2-7): DAMVIQNPRYQVTQFGKPVTLSCSQTLNHNVMYWYQQKSSQAPKLLFHYYDKDFNNEADTPDNFQSRRPNTSFCFLDIRSPGLGDTAMYLCATSRDMGLAGGRYEQYFGPGTRLTVT.

V is TRBV12-5 and J is TRBJ1-2; a possible D gene is TRBD1 (6 bases). The CDR3 has 13 residues. V lost 6 bases and J lost 6, with 14 bases in between. Per germline, CDR1 LGHNT and CDR2 FRNRAP. CDR3 DNA sequence: TGTGCTAGTGGCTGGGGACATAATAATGGCTACACCTTC. Translated, it gives CASGWGHNNGYTF.

V usage is TRBV13 and J usage is TRBJ1-5, with D unresolved. CDR3 size: 12 residues. V lost 5 bases to trimming and J lost 3 bases, with 5 bases between them. CDR1 and CDR2 from the germline V gene are PRHDT and FYEKMQ (reference sequence). The CDR3 sequence is CASSTNNQPQHF. Here the CDR3 DNA reads TGTGCCAGCAGCACTAACAATCAGCCCCAGCATTTT.

V is TRBV12-3 or TRBV12-4 and J is TRBJ1-5; 7 positions match TRBD1. The CDR3 contains 13 residues. With V trimmed by 3 bases and J by 4 bases, 0 bases remained unmatched. CDR3: CASSLGQNQPQHF. The CDR3 DNA reads as TGTGCCAGCAGTTTGGGACAGAATCAGCCCCAGCATTTT.

The gene calls are TRBV2 and TRBJ1-6, with D uncertain. Per the germline V gene, CDR1 is SNHLY and CDR2 is FYNNEI. The CDR3 is made up of 15 amino acids. V shed 6 bases and J shed 0 bases, with 9 bases lying between them. The CDR3 bases are TGTGCCAGCAGAAAGACGGGCTCCTATAATTCACCCCTCCACTTT. Encoded protein: CASRKTGSYNSPLHF.